This T cell receptor (beta chain) was retrieved from a study of blood T cell repertoires in COVID-19 (dated by TCRdb to the early 2020s). As for the study more broadly: Samples covering the acute and convalescent phases of COVID-19 were provided by collaborators in the United States, Italy and Spain. The material from the prospective study consisted of cDNA or gDNA derived from T cells, B-cell-depleted T cells, or PBMCs. The dataset comprised deeply sampled blood TCRbeta repertoires from subjects exposed to, actively infected with, or recovered from COVID-19. Samples were obtained from the ongoing ImmuneRACE study (first 160 participants) and from 1,200 or so subjects provided by 6 global collaborators. The sample metadata nearly always contained a de-identified subject ID, COVID-19 status, age in years and sex. The repertoires were made available in a free public database intended to serve as a resource for research on the immune response to SARS-CoV-2. HLA class I and class II types, where available, came from metadata supplied by the sample provider rather than from assay-based typing. Overall study results and their limits: The amount of clinical and demographic metadata varied by source and participant and was provided uncurated.

CDR1 and CDR2, per the germline V gene, are SNHLY and FYNNEI. V has 4 bases trimmed and J has 3 bases trimmed; junction bases matching no gene number 5. Spanning cysteine to phenylalanine, the CDR3 consists of 15 amino acids. This entry keeps only the CDR3 DNA: 45 bases, framed from base 1. The immunoSEQ Assay, a bias-controlled multiplex PCR, was used to amplify TCRbeta CDR3 regions from genomic DNA. The study's processing was this. Within the assay, amplification of reference gene primers was used to estimate how many nucleated cells each sample contained. Sequence reads were collapsed and filtered to measure the absolute abundance of every unique TCRbeta CDR3 rearrangement. For each sample, productive Simpson clonality was calculated as the square root of Simpson's diversity index across productive rearrangements. This immuneACCESS table, as held by TCRdb, lists in-frame sequences with V and J called but not all clones. Of the missing ones, under half trace to an unresolved V gene in checked studies; the others have no known cause. D and trimming come from the DNA, and the V and J calls and clone size come from that table. The table for this sample lists about 340,000 clones; 88% of them were counted only once. The ten largest account for about 6.7% of the sample.

Note on this clone: There is no known antigen for this receptor. Base qualities were left out, and no much larger clone turns up one base away.

In Seattle, one collaborating source enrolled patients while the infection was active and tracked those patients longitudinally over the course of disease. Each collaborating institution followed its own protocols to collect whole blood in K2EDTA tubes. For TCRbeta analysis, collaborator samples were shipped as frozen whole blood, as isolated PBMCs, or as DNA extracted from either sample type. Specimen: peripheral blood. The sequence was collected from an older woman with COVID-19, enrolled during active disease. The V and J genes are TRBV2 and TRBJ2-3, and TRBD2 aligns with 9 junction nucleotides. The nucleotide sequence reads TGTGCCAGCAGTGTCCTCGCGGGGGGGACAGATACGCAGTATTTT. It specifies CASSVLAGGTDTQYF.